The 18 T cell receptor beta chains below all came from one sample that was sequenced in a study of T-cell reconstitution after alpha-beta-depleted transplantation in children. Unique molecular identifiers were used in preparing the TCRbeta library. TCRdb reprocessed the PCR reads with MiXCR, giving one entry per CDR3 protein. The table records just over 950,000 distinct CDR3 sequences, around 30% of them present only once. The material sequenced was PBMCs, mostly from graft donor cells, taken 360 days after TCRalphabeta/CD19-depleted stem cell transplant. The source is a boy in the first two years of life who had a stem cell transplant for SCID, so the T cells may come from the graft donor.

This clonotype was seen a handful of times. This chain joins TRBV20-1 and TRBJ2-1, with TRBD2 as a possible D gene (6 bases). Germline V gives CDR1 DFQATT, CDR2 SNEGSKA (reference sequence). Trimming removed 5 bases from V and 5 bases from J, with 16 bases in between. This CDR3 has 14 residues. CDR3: CSAQTWTTNNEQFF. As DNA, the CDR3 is TGCAGTGCTCAAACCTGGACTACCAACAATGAGCAGTTCTTC.

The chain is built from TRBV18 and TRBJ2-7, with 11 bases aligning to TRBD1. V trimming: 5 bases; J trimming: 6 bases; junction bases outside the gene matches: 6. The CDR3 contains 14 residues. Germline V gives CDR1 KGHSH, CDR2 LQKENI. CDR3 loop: CASSSDRGPIEQYF. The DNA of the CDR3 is TGTGCCAGCTCATCGGACAGGGGGCCGATCGAGCAGTACTTC.

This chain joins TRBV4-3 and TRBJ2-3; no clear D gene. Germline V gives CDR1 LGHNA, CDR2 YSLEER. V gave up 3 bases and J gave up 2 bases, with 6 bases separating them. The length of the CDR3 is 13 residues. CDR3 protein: CASSHSVTDTQYF. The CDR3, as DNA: TGCGCCAGCAGCCATTCCGTCACAGATACGCAGTATTTT.

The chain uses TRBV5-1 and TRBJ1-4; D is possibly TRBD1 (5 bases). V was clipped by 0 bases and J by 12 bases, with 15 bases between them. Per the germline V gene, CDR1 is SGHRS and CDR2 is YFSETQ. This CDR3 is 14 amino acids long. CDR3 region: CASSLERPGGELFF. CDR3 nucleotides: TGCGCCAGCAGCTTGGAACGGCCCGGGGGAGAACTGTTTTTT.

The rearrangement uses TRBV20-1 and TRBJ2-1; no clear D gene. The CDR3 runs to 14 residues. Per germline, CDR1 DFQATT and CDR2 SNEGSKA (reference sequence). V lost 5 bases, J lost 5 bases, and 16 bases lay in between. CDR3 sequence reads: CSADITVGNNEQFF. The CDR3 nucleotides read TGCAGTGCTGATATCACCGTGGGTAACAATGAGCAGTTCTTC.

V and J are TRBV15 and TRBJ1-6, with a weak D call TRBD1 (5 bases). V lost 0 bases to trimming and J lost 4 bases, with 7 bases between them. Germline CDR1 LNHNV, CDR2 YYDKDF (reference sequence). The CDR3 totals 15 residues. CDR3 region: CATSRDRGYNSPLHF. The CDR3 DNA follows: TGTGCCACCAGCAGAGATAGGGGATATAATTCACCCCTCCACTTT.

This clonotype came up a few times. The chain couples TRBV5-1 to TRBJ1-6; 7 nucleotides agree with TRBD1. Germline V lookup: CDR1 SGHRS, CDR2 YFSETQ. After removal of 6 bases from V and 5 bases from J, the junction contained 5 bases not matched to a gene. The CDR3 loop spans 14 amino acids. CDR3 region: CASKSGQHNSPLHF. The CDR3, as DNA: TGCGCCAGCAAGTCGGGACAGCATAATTCACCCCTCCACTTT.

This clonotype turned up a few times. The CDR3 nucleotides read TGCGCCAGCAGCCAAGGGGCGGACAGAAAAAATGAGCAGTTCTTC. This codes for CASSQGADRKNEQFF. This chain uses TRBV4-3 with TRBJ2-1, with D maybe TRBD1 (6 bases). CDR1 is LGHNA and CDR2 is YSLEER in the germline V gene. Trimming took off 1 base at V and 7 bases at J, with 14 bases between the two ends. The CDR3 covers 15 residues.

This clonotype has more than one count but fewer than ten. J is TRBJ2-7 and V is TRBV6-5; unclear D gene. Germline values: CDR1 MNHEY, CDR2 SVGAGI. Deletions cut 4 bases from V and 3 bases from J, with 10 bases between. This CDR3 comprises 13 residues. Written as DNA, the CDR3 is TGTGCCAGCAGTTTCGGACCATTCTACGAGCAGTACTTC. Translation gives CASSFGPFYEQYF.

CDR3 DNA: TGTGCCAGCCGGCTGGGGGGAGAGACCCAGTACTTC. This encodes CASRLGGETQYF. This chain uses TRBV6-6 with TRBJ2-5, with D maybe TRBD2 (6 bases). V lost 8 bases, J lost 4 bases, and 11 bases lay in between. Germline V gene sequence: CDR1 MNHNY, CDR2 SVGAGI (reference sequence). CDR3 length: 12 residues.

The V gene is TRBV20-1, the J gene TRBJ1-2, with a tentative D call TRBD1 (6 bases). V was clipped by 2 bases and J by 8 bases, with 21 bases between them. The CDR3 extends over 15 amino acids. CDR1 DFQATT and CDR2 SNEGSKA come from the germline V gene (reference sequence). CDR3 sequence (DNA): TGCAGTGCTAGATCTAGACAGGCAATGGTGTCGGGCTACACCTTC. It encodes CSARSRQAMVSGYTF.

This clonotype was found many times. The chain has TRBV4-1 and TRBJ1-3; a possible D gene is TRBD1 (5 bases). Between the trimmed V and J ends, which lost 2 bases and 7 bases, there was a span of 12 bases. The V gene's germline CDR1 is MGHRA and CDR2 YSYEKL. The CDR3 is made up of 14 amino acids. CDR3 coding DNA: TGCGCCAGCAGCCAACCCGACAGCCGGAACACCATATATTTT. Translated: CASSQPDSRNTIYF.

The CDR3 loop is CAISPTGTIETQYF. The CDR3 DNA reads as TGTGCCATCAGTCCCACGGGGACGATAGAGACCCAGTACTTC. V gene TRBV10-3 combines with J gene TRBJ2-5; D assignment may be TRBD1 or TRBD2 (5 bases each). Germline CDR1 and CDR2: ENHRY and SYGVKD. V lost 5 bases and J 4 bases, leaving 14 bases between the germline ends. The CDR3 has 14 amino acids.

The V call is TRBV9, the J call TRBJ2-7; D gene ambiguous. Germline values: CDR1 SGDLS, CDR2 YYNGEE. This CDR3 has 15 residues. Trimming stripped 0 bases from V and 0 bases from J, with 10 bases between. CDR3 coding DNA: TGTGCCAGCAGCGTAGATTGGGCGGACTCCTACGAGCAGTACTTC. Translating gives CASSVDWADSYEQYF.

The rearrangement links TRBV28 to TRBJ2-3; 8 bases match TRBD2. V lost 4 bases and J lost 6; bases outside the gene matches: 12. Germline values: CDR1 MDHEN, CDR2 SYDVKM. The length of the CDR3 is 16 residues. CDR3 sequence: CASSSGLAVGGDTQYF. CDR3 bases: TGTGCCAGCAGTTCAGGACTAGCCGTCGGGGGGGATACGCAGTATTTT.

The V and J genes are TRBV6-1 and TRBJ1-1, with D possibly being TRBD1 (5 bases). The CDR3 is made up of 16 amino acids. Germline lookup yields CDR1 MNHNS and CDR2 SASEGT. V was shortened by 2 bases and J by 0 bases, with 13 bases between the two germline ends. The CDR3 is CASSEPRGTLNTEAFF. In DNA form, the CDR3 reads TGTGCCAGCAGTGAACCAAGAGGGACTCTGAACACTGAAGCTTTCTTT.

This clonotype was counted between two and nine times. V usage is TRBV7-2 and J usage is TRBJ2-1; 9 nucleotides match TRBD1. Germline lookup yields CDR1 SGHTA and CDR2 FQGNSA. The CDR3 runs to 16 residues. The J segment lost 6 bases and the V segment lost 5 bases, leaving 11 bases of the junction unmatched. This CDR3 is CASSLRSGTGSNEQFF. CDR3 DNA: TGTGCCAGCAGCCTTCGGTCCGGGACAGGGAGCAATGAGCAGTTCTTC.

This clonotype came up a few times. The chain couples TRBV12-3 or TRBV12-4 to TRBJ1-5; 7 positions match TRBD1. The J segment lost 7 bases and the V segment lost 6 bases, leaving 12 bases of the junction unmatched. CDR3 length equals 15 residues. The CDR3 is CASSTHRDSDQPQHF. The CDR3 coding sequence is TGTGCCAGCAGCACCCACAGGGACAGCGACCAGCCCCAGCATTTT.